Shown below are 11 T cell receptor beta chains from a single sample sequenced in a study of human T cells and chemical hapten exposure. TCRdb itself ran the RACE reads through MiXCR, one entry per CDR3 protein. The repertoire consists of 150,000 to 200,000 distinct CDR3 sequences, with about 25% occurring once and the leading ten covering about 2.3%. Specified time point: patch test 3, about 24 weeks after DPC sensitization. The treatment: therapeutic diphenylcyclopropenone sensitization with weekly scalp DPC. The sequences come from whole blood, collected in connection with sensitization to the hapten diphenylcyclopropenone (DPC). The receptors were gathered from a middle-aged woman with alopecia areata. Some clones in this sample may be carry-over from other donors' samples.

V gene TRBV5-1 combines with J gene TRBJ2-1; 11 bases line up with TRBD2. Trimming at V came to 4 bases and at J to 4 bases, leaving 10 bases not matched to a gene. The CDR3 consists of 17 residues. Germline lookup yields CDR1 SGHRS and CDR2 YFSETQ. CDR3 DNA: TGCGCCAGCAGCCACGGGTTGACTAGCGGGATTTACAATGAGCAGTTCTTC. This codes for CASSHGLTSGIYNEQFF.

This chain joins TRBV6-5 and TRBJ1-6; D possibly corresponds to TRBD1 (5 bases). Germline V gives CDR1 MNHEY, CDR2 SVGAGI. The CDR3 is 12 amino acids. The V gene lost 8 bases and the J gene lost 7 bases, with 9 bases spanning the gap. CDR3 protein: CASRGPNSPLHF. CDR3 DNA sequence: TGTGCCAGCCGGGGCCCAAATTCACCCCTCCACTTT.

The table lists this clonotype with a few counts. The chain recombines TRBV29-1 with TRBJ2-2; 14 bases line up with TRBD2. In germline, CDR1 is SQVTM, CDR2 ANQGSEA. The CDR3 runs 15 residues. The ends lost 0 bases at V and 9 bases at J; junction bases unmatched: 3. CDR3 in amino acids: CSVEEWTSGGRELFF. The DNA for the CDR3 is TGCAGCGTTGAAGAGTGGACTAGCGGGGGGCGGGAGCTGTTTTTT.

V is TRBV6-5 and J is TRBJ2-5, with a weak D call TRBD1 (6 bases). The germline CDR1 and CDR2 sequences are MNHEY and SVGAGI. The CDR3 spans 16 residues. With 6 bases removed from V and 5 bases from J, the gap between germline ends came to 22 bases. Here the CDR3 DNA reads TGTGCCAGCAGCAGGACGGGGACCCCCCAGGGGGAGACCCAGTACTTC. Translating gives CASSRTGTPQGETQYF.

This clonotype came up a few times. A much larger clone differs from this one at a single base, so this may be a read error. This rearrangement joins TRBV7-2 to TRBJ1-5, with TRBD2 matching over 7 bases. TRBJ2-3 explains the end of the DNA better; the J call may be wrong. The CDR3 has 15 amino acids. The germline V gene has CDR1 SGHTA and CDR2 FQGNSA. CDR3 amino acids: CASSSRPGGDQPQYF. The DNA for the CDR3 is TGTGCCAGCAGCTCCAGACCGGGGGGAGATCAGCCCCAGTATTTT.

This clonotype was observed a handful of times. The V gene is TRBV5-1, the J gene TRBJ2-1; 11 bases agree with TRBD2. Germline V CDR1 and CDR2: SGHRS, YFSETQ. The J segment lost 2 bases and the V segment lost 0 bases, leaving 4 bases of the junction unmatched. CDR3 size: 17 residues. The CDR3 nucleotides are TGCGCCAGCAGCTTGGCCACGACTAGCGGGACCTACAATGAGCAGTTCTTC. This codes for CASSLATTSGTYNEQFF.

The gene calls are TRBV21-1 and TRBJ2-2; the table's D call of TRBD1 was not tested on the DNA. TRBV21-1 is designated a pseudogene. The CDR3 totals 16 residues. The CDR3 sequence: CASSKGRVFLTGELFF. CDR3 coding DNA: TGTGCCAGCAGCAAAGGCCGGGTATTTCTCACCGGGGAGCTGTTTTTT.

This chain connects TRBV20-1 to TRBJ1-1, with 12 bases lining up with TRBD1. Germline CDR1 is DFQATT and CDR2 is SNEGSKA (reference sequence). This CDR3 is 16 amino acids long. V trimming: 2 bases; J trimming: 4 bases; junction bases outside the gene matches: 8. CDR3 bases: TGCAGTGCTAGATGGGACAGGGGGCCGGGCCGCACTGAAGCTTTCTTT. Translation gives CSARWDRGPGRTEAFF.

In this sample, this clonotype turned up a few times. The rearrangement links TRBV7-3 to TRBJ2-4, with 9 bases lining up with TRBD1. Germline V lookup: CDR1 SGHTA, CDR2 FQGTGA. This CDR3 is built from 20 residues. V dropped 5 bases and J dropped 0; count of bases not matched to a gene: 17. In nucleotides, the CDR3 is TGTGCCAGCAGCCTTTATTGGGAAGAACAGGGGGCCGGAGCCAAAAACATTCAGTACTTC. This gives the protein CASSLYWEEQGAGAKNIQYF.

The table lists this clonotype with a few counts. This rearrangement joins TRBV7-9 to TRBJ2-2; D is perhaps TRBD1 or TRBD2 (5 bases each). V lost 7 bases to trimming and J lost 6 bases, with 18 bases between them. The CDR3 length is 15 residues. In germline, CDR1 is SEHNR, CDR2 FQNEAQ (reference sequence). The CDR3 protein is CASTSQWRGAGELFF. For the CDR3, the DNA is TGTGCCAGCACCTCTCAATGGAGAGGGGCCGGGGAGCTGTTTTTT.

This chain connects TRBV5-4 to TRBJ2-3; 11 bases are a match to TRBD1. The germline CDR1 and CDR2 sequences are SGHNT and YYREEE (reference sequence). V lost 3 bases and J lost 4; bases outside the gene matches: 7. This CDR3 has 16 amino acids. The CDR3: CASSSNPGQGADTQYF. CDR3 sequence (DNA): TGTGCCAGCAGCTCGAACCCGGGACAGGGGGCAGATACGCAGTATTTT.